A single sample gave rise to the 23 T cell receptor beta chains below, sequenced in a study of chemoradiotherapy in HPV16-positive cancers. Only in-frame clones appear in the TCRdb table, and some are missing; sequencing was by immunoSEQ multiplex PCR. This table has about 7,600 clones, roughly 83% appearing once. The sample was blood, taken from a patient who underwent chemoradiotherapy. These TCRs come from a human donor with HPV-associated anogenital cancer.

This chain joins TRBV18 and TRBJ1-2; perhaps TRBD1 as D (6 bases). Germline CDR1 and CDR2: KGHSH and LQKENI. Trimming removed 3 bases at V and 6 bases at J, with 14 bases between. The CDR3 totals 14 residues. CDR3 loop: CASSPLQQGDGYTF. CDR3 nucleotide sequence: TGTGCCAGCTCACCCCTTCAACAGGGCGATGGCTACACCTTC.

The V and J genes are TRBV25-1 and TRBJ1-2; TRBD1 might be the D (5 bases). The ends were cut back, 2 bases at V and 2 bases at J, with 15 bases in the middle. Germline lookup yields CDR1 MGHDK and CDR2 SYGVNS. The length of the CDR3 is 16 residues. CDR3: CASSEPSGVSNYGYTF. CDR3 DNA: TGTGCCAGCAGTGAACCTTCGGGGGTCTCAAACTATGGCTACACCTTC.

This clone was observed a handful of times. This chain connects TRBV7-6 to TRBJ1-1; D is uncertain. The CDR3 is made up of 12 amino acids. Trimming stripped 5 bases from V and 5 bases from J, with 9 bases between. Germline loops: CDR1 SGHVS, CDR2 FNYEAQ. Here the CDR3 DNA reads TGTGCCAGCAGCCCCTCGATGACTGAAGCTTTCTTT. Its protein is CASSPSMTEAFF.

V is TRBV19 and J is TRBJ2-5, with D possibly being TRBD2 (7 bases). Trimming took off 4 bases at V and 1 base at J, with 22 bases between the two ends. This CDR3 spans 18 amino acids. Germline-derived CDR1 and CDR2 are LNHDA and SQIVND (reference sequence). The CDR3 protein is CASSSLAGGLNIQETQYF. The CDR3 region has the DNA TGTGCCAGTAGTAGCCTAGCCGGGGGGCTTAATATCCAAGAGACCCAGTACTTC. The variable domain in full, completed from reference TRBV19 and TRBJ2-5, reads DGGITQSPKYLFRKEGQNVTLSCEQNLNHDAMYWYRQDPGQGLRLIYYSQIVNDFQKGDIAEGYSVSREKKESFPLTVTSAQKNPTAFYLCASSSLAGGLNIQETQYFGPGTRLLVL.

This chain joins TRBV5-6 and TRBJ1-1; possibly TRBD1 for D (6 bases). CDR1 and CDR2 from the germline V gene are SGHDT and YYEEEE. This CDR3 is 12 amino acids long. Trimming took off 2 bases at V and 11 bases at J, with 13 bases between the two ends. CDR3 in amino acids: CASSLDDRSAFF. In DNA form, the CDR3 reads TGTGCCAGCAGCTTAGACGACAGGTCTGCTTTCTTT. Full variable domain (missing parts from reference TRBV5-6 and TRBJ1-1): DAGVTQSPTHLIKTRGQQVTLRCSPKSGHDTVSWYQQALGQGPQFIFQYYEEEERQRGNFPDRFSGHQFPNYSSELNVNALLLGDSALYLCASSLDDRSAFFGQGTRLTVV.

V gene TRBV5-1 combines with J gene TRBJ1-2; no reliable D call. Trimming left V 1 base short and J 7 bases short, with 11 bases between. CDR1 and CDR2 from the germline V gene are SGHRS and YFSETQ. This CDR3 is 13 amino acids long. CDR3 amino acids: CASSLNERSGYTF. The CDR3 DNA reads TGCGCCAGCAGCTTGAATGAGAGAAGTGGCTACACCTTC.

Remarks on this clone: The junction does not match germline at one end; this may be a read error. V and J are TRBV7-7 and TRBJ2-1, with 15 bases fitting TRBD2. The CDR3 has 16 amino acids. The germline V gene encodes CDR1 SSHAT and CDR2 FNYEAQ (reference sequence). The CDR3 DNA sequence: TGTGCTAGCAGCTCCGGACTAGCGGGGGGGCCCACTGAGCAGTTCTTC. Translation: CASSSGLAGGPTEQFF. Combining the CDR3 with reference TRBV7-7 and TRBJ2-1 gives the whole variable domain GAGVSQSPRYKVTKRGQDVTLRCDPISSHATLYWYQQALGQGPEFLTYFNYEAQPDKSGLPSDRFSAERPEGSISTLTIQRTEQRDSAMYRCASSSGLAGGPTEQFFGPGTRLTVL.

This rearrangement joins TRBV7-3 to TRBJ2-1, with unresolved D. This CDR3 has 15 residues. V dropped 5 bases and J dropped 2 bases, with 13 bases sitting between them. From germline, CDR1 is SGHTA and CDR2 FQGTGA. The CDR3 DNA follows: TGTGCCAGCAGCCCAAATAGCCCAGCCTACAATGAGCAGTTCTTC. As protein: CASSPNSPAYNEQFF.

V is TRBV21-1 and J is TRBJ1-1; the D call TRBD1 from the table was never checked on the DNA. TRBV21-1 is flagged as a pseudogene. The CDR3 spans 14 residues. CDR3 loop: CASFQQGLNTEAFF. Written as DNA, the CDR3 is TGTGCCAGCTTCCAACAGGGACTGAACACTGAAGCTTTCTTT.

In its sample, this clone was seen once. The chain employs TRBV5-1 and TRBJ1-4; D is uncertain. Germline V CDR1 and CDR2: SGHRS, YFSETQ. The V end was cut by 7 bases, the J end by 10 bases, with 17 bases between. The CDR3 extends over 13 amino acids. The CDR3 coding sequence is TGCGCCAGCGGAAAGGACTCGACGGGAAAACTGTTTTTT. Translating gives CASGKDSTGKLFF.

The gene calls are TRBV6-1 and TRBJ1-2; D is possibly TRBD1 (6 bases). Trimming took off 6 bases at V and 4 bases at J, with 15 bases between the two ends. This CDR3 contains 14 residues. CDR1 MNHNS and CDR2 SASEGT come from the germline V gene. CDR3 bases: TGTGCCAGCAGGGTACAGGGCCAACGCTATGGCTACACCTTC. Residues: CASRVQGQRYGYTF.

The chain uses TRBV10-3 and TRBJ1-2; D gene ambiguous. The ends were cut back, 3 bases at V and 7 bases at J, with 18 bases in the middle. The CDR3 totals 15 residues. Germline lookup yields CDR1 ENHRY and CDR2 SYGVKD. CDR3 in DNA: TGTGCCATCAGTGAAATAGAGGCCTCTCGGATTGGCTACACCTTC. Translated: CAISEIEASRIGYTF.

This clone was seen a few times. The chain couples TRBV6-5 to TRBJ1-3, with no clear D. V was trimmed by 3 bases and J by 3 bases, leaving 6 bases between them. CDR1 and CDR2 (germline): MNHEY, SVGAGI. The CDR3 is made up of 13 amino acids. The CDR3 spells CASSYNLGNTIYF. CDR3 DNA sequence: TGTGCCAGCAGTTATAACCTTGGAAACACCATATATTTT.

This chain connects TRBV5-1 to TRBJ2-1, with D tentatively TRBD1 or TRBD2 (5 bases each). Germline assignment: CDR1 SGHRS and CDR2 YFSETQ. The length of the CDR3 is 20 residues. Trimming stripped 3 bases from V and 4 bases from J, with 29 bases between. The CDR3 coding sequence is TGCGCCAGCAGCTGGCCTGCTGGGCAGGGAGACATTCAGACGTACAATGAGCAGTTCTTC. It translates to CASSWPAGQGDIQTYNEQFF.

This rearrangement joins TRBV10-1 to TRBJ2-1; D is ambiguous. The CDR3 is 14 amino acids. From germline, CDR1 is WNHNN and CDR2 SYGVQD (reference sequence). V was trimmed by 3 bases and J by 4 bases, leaving 10 bases between them. The CDR3 nucleotides read TGCGCCAGCAGTGAATTTGAGCTTTACAATGAGCAGTTCTTC. Its translation is CASSEFELYNEQFF.

The chain is built from TRBV7-8 and TRBJ1-2; possibly TRBD1 for D (5 bases). This CDR3 region has 15 residues. V lost 1 base and J 2 bases, leaving 11 bases between the germline ends. The germline gives CDR1 SGHVS, CDR2 FQNEAQ. The CDR3 loop reads CASSLGGLGNYGYTF. CDR3 sequence (DNA): TGTGCCAGCAGCTTAGGGGGCCTGGGGAACTATGGCTACACCTTC.

The V gene is TRBV19, the J gene TRBJ2-2; TRBD1 matches 8 bases. J was trimmed by 4 bases and V by 5 bases; bases with no gene match: 9. The CDR3 sequence is 16 residues long. Germline V gene data show CDR1 as LNHDA and CDR2 as SQIVND (reference sequence). In DNA, the CDR3 is TGTGCCAGTAGTCTCCCCCTGGACAGGGCCACCGGGGAGCTGTTTTTT. This codes for CASSLPLDRATGELFF.

The V call is TRBV5-1, the J call TRBJ1-2, with D possibly matching TRBD1 (6 bases). This CDR3 comprises 14 residues. The germline V and J ends were trimmed by 2 bases and 6 bases, with 14 bases remaining between them. Germline CDR1 is SGHRS and CDR2 is YFSETQ. This CDR3 is CASSFQGPQDGYTF. The CDR3 DNA sequence: TGCGCCAGCAGCTTCCAGGGGCCCCAGGATGGCTACACCTTC.

The rearrangement links TRBV7-9 to TRBJ1-1; the D is unclear. The CDR3 is made up of 11 amino acids. CDR1 is SEHNR and CDR2 is FQNEAQ in the germline V gene (reference sequence). Trimming took off 5 bases at V and 4 bases at J, with 5 bases between the two ends. The CDR3 sequence: CASSPGTEAFF. The CDR3 DNA sequence: TGTGCCAGCAGCCCGGGCACTGAAGCTTTCTTT.

This rearrangement joins TRBV7-2 to TRBJ1-6; 11 bases agree with TRBD1. Trimming cost V 5 bases and J 9 bases; bases outside gene matches: 12. In germline, CDR1 is SGHTA, CDR2 FQGNSA. CDR3 size: 17 residues. In DNA, the CDR3 is TGTGCCAGCAGCCCCCGACTCGGACAGGGGGCGTCTTCACCCCTCCACTTT. The encoded protein is CASSPRLGQGASSPLHF. Supplemented by reference TRBV7-2 and TRBJ1-6, the full variable domain reads GAGVSQSPSNKVTEKGKDVELRCDPISGHTALYWYRQSLGQGLEFLIYFQGNSAPDKSGLPSDRFSAERTGGSVSTLTIQRTQQEDSAVYLCASSPRLGQGASSPLHFGNGTRLTVT.

The CDR3 loop reads CASSVVGPGEPQHF. In DNA form, the CDR3 reads TGTGCCAGCAGCGTGGTCGGCCCAGGGGAACCCCAGCATTTT. J is TRBJ1-5 and V is TRBV5-4; a possible D gene is TRBD1 (6 bases). Germline lookup yields CDR1 SGHNT and CDR2 YYREEE (reference sequence). This CDR3 comprises 14 residues. The ends were cut back, 4 bases at V and 10 bases at J, with 18 bases in the middle.

J is TRBJ1-3 and V is TRBV4-2; no clear D. The CDR3 consists of 16 residues. Trimming took 0 bases from V and 2 from J, leaving 11 bases between them. The germline CDR1 and CDR2 sequences are LGHNA and YNFKEQ. The CDR3, as DNA: TGTGCCAGCAGCCAAGATCCTGACGAGGCTGGAAACACCATATATTTT. Its translation is CASSQDPDEAGNTIYF.

The gene calls are TRBV6-6 and TRBJ1-3, with D uncertain. There are 15 residues in the CDR3. Germline V lookup: CDR1 MNHNY, CDR2 SVGAGI (reference sequence). The V end was cut by 0 bases, the J end by 0 bases, with 6 bases between. The CDR3 here is CASSYSRDSGNTIYF. The CDR3 nucleotides read TGTGCCAGCAGTTACTCTAGAGACTCTGGAAACACCATATATTTT.